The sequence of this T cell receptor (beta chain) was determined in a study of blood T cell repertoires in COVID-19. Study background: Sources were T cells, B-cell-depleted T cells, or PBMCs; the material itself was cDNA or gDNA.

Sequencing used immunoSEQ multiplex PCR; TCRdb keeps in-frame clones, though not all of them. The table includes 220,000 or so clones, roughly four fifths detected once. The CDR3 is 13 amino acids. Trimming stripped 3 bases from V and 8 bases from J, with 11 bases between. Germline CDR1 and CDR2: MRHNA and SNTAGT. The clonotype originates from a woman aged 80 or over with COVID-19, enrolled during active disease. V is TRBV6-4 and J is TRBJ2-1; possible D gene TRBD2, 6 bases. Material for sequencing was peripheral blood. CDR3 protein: CASSEEGGHEQFF. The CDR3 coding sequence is TGTGCCAGCAGTGAGGAGGGCGGGCATGAGCAGTTCTTC.